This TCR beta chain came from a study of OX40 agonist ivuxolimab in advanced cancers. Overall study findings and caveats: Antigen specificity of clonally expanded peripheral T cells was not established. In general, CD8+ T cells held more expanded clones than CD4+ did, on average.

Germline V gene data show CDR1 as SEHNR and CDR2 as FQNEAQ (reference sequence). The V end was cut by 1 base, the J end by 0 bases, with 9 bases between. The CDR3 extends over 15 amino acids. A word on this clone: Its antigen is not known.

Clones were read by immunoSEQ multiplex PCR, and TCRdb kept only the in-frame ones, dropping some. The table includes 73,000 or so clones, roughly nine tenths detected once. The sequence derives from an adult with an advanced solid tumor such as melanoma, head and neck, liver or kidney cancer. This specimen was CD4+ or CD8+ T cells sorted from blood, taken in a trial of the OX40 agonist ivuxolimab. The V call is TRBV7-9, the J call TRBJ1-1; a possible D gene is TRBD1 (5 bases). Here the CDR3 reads CASSLGTGLNTEAFF. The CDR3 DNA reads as TGTGCCAGCAGCTTAGGAACGGGACTGAACACTGAAGCTTTCTTT.